This T cell receptor beta chain originates from a study of T cell responses to AZD1222 COVID-19 vaccine. This CDR3 contains 12 residues. Trimming stripped 6 bases from V and 8 bases from J, with 10 bases between. CDR1 is MDHEN and CDR2 is SYDVKM in the germline V gene. Some clones are missing from TCRdb's copy, which holds only in-frame ones; the method was immunoSEQ multiplex PCR. The data show over 130,000 clones, 85% to 90% seen once. Study results and caveats: Repertoires were sampled only after the peak T cell response. At baseline, just a handful of AZD1222 recipients tested seropositive. Donors were mostly white British, more females; clonal diversity possibly underestimated. Close to half of spike-specific TCRs reportedly recognize unmutated variant regions.

Concerning this clone: Its antigen is unknown.

V usage is TRBV28 and J usage is TRBJ1-4; TRBD1 might be the D (6 bases). The input for sequencing was peripheral blood, taken 28 days after the second AZD1222 dose. This clonotype was obtained from an adult who received the AZD1222 COVID-19 vaccine. The CDR3 protein is CASRYGGEKLFF. CDR3 in DNA: TGTGCCAGCAGATATGGGGGCGAAAAACTGTTTTTT.